These T cell receptor beta chains were read from a single sample in a study of low-dose radiotherapy and immunotherapy resistance in tumors. TCRdb re-called the reads with MiXCR, one entry per CDR3 protein. The sample records tens of thousands of distinct CDR3 sequences, under 10% being singletons. Sequences were derived from PBMCs, sampled before treatment. All receptors derive from a male donor with prostate cancer. CDR3s include the opening cysteine and the closing phenylalanine or tryptophan. The order of the fields is CDR3 DNA, CDR3 protein, V gene, clone size, D gene, J gene. D genes are given only for firm matches. Rows may omit the clone size; those that give it use once, few, many or a size class.

CDR3 DNA: TGTGCCAGCAACTTGGGTAATCAGCCCCAGCATTTT
CDR3 protein: CASNLGNQPQHF
V gene: TRBV28
clone size: many
D gene: .
J gene: TRBJ1-5

CDR3 DNA: TGCAGTGCTAGAGATCTTCGGGACTCCTACGAGCAGTACTTC
CDR3 protein: CSARDLRDSYEQYF
V gene: TRBV20-1
clone size: many
D gene: .
J gene: TRBJ2-7

CDR3 DNA: TGCAGCGTTGGTCAATCTAGCGGGAGCTCCGGGACCCAGTACTTC
CDR3 protein: CSVGQSSGSSGTQYF
V gene: TRBV29-1
clone size: many
D gene: TRBD2
J gene: TRBJ2-5

CDR3 DNA: TGCAGTGCCCTCGTAAATGGCTACGAGCAGTACTTC
CDR3 protein: CSALVNGYEQYF
V gene: TRBV20-1
clone size: many
D gene: .
J gene: TRBJ2-7

CDR3 DNA: TGTGCCAGCTCACCTACCGGGACTAGCGGGAGGGACGAGCAGTTCTTC
CDR3 protein: CASSPTGTSGRDEQFF
V gene: TRBV18
clone size: many
D gene: TRBD2
J gene: TRBJ2-1

CDR3 DNA: TGTGCCAGTTCCGGGACCATGAATACGCAGTATTTT
CDR3 protein: CASSGTMNTQYF
V gene: TRBV30
clone size: many
D gene: .
J gene: TRBJ2-3

CDR3 DNA: TGTGCCAGCAGTTACCACAGGGCACCGATGGGGGAGCAGTTCTTC
CDR3 protein: CASSYHRAPMGEQFF
V gene: TRBV6-2/TRBV6-3
clone size: many
D gene: .
J gene: TRBJ2-1

CDR3 DNA: TGTGCCAGTAGTATCCGACAGGGGACTAACTATGGCTACACCTTC
CDR3 protein: CASSIRQGTNYGYTF
V gene: TRBV19
clone size: many
D gene: TRBD1
J gene: TRBJ1-2

CDR3 DNA: TGTGCCAGTAGTATAGTTGGGGGAATGGTGGGCAATGAGCAGTTCTTC
CDR3 protein: CASSIVGGMVGNEQFF
V gene: TRBV19
clone size: many
D gene: .
J gene: TRBJ2-1

CDR3 DNA: TGCAGTGCTAGAGATGCAGGGGGCGGAAACACCATATATTTT
CDR3 protein: CSARDAGGGNTIYF
V gene: TRBV20-1
clone size: many
D gene: TRBD1
J gene: TRBJ1-3

CDR3 DNA: TGTGCCAGCAGTCCCACGACCGGGGTCGAGCAGTACTTC
CDR3 protein: CASSPTTGVEQYF
V gene: TRBV28
clone size: few
D gene: .
J gene: TRBJ2-7

CDR3 DNA: TGTGCCAGCACGGGCTCGGAGGGTGGGGCCAACGTCCTGACTTTC
CDR3 protein: CASTGSEGGANVLTF
V gene: TRBV7-2
clone size: .
D gene: .
J gene: TRBJ2-6

CDR3 DNA: TGCAGTGCTAGACAAGACAGCCAGAGTCTCTACGAGCAGTACTTC
CDR3 protein: CSARQDSQSLYEQYF
V gene: TRBV20-1
clone size: many
D gene: .
J gene: TRBJ2-7

CDR3 DNA: TGCAGTCCCCAAGATCACAATGAGCAGTTCTTC
CDR3 protein: CSPQDHNEQFF
V gene: TRBV20-1
clone size: many
D gene: .
J gene: TRBJ2-1

CDR3 DNA: TGTGCCAGTAGTATACAGGGTGTCGGCTACAATGAGCAGTTCTTC
CDR3 protein: CASSIQGVGYNEQFF
V gene: TRBV19
clone size: many
D gene: .
J gene: TRBJ2-1

CDR3 DNA: TGCAGTGCTAGCCGGCTAGCAGGGGATACGCAGTATTTT
CDR3 protein: CSASRLAGDTQYF
V gene: TRBV20-1
clone size: many
D gene: .
J gene: TRBJ2-3

CDR3 DNA: TGCAGCGTTGAACAGGGGATACGTGGCTACACCTTC
CDR3 protein: CSVEQGIRGYTF
V gene: TRBV29-1
clone size: many
D gene: .
J gene: TRBJ1-2

CDR3 DNA: TGTGCCAGCAGCCCCCTATCACGAGTCAGCAGCTCGAACACCGGGGAGCTGTTTTTT
CDR3 protein: CASSPLSRVSSSNTGELFF
V gene: TRBV11-2
clone size: many
D gene: .
J gene: TRBJ2-2

CDR3 DNA: TGCAGTGCTCCCCTGGTGGGCAATCAGCCCCAGCATTTT
CDR3 protein: CSAPLVGNQPQHF
V gene: TRBV20-1
clone size: many
D gene: .
J gene: TRBJ1-5

CDR3 DNA: TGTGCCAGCAACGCGGACAGGGGGCGGGATAGCAATCAGCCCCAGCATTTT
CDR3 protein: CASNADRGRDSNQPQHF
V gene: TRBV6-1
clone size: many
D gene: TRBD1
J gene: TRBJ1-5

CDR3 DNA: TGTGCCTGGAGTAAGCCTTGGAGCAATCAGCCCCAGCATTTT
CDR3 protein: CAWSKPWSNQPQHF
V gene: TRBV30
clone size: .
D gene: .
J gene: TRBJ1-5

CDR3 DNA: TGTGCCAGCAGCTTAAAAGGGACTAGCGGGAGATTCCCCGAGACCCAGTACTTC
CDR3 protein: CASSLKGTSGRFPETQYF
V gene: TRBV7-2
clone size: many
D gene: TRBD2
J gene: TRBJ2-5

CDR3 DNA: TGTGCCAGCGCAACAGGGCCCGGCTACACCTTC
CDR3 protein: CASATGPGYTF
V gene: TRBV28
clone size: many
D gene: .
J gene: TRBJ1-2